A single sample is the source of the 21 T cell receptor beta chains below, sequenced in a study of blood T cells in healthy people across ages. A second PCR of roughly 7 to 11 cycles used a sample-barcoded 5' primer and a J-beta primer mix. One entry per CDR3 protein results from TCRdb running MiXCR on the 5' RACE reads. The sample gives roughly 1,800,000 distinct CDR3 sequences, roughly 49% of which show up once; less than 2.5% is in the top ten. The sequencing sample was made of blood. These TCRs come from a woman in her thirties or forties in good health.

This clonotype turned up a few times. The rearrangement links TRBV6-5 to TRBJ2-7; D unresolved. This CDR3 comprises 13 residues. Trimming removed 8 bases from V and 1 base from J, with 12 bases in between. The germline V gene encodes CDR1 MNHEY and CDR2 SVGAGI. CDR3 DNA sequence: TGTGCCAGCGGAACAGCCCTTTCCTACGAGCAGTACTTC. This translates into CASGTALSYEQYF.

In its sample, this clonotype was seen a few times. This chain joins TRBV2 and TRBJ2-4, with D possibly matching TRBD1 (5 bases). The J call may be in error: the DNA end matches TRBJ2-7 better. Germline CDR1 reads SNHLY; CDR2 reads FYNNEI. The CDR3 runs to 14 residues. The CDR3: CASKGQGPIYEQYF. Here the CDR3 DNA reads TGTGCCAGCAAGGGGCAGGGTCCCATATACGAGCAGTACTTC.

Worth noting for this clonotype: This could be a read error, since a much larger clone is one nucleotide away. V is TRBV7-2 and J is TRBJ2-5, with 9 nucleotides matching TRBD2. The germline CDR1 and CDR2 sequences are SGHTA and FQGNSA. This CDR3 has 18 amino acids. CDR3 bases: TGTGCCAGCGGCTTAGGGCCTCCGGGCGCGGGGGGGCAAGAGACCCAGTACTTC. Translated: CASGLGPPGAGGQETQYF.

V is TRBV4-2 and J is TRBJ2-1; D remains unclear. The CDR3 spans 14 residues. V dropped 0 bases and J dropped 1 base, with 4 bases sitting between them. Germline CDR1 and CDR2: LGHNA and YNFKEQ. The CDR3: CASSQEISYNEQFF. CDR3 coding DNA: TGTGCCAGCAGCCAAGAAATATCCTACAATGAGCAGTTCTTC.

The chain recombines TRBV12-3 or TRBV12-4 with TRBJ2-5, with 8 bases fitting TRBD2. The trim removed 4 bases at V and 11 bases at J, leaving 12 bases unmatched. The CDR3 extends over 14 amino acids. DNA for the CDR3: TGTGCCAGCAGTTACGGGGGGGCCCTCCGAGAGCAGTACTTC. It encodes CASSYGGALREQYF.

Regarding this clonotype: A read error may produce the germline difference seen at one junction end. The rearrangement joins TRBV28 to TRBJ1-2; D is possibly TRBD1 (5 bases). CDR3 length: 12 amino acids. Germline values: CDR1 MDHEN, CDR2 SYDVKM. CDR3 bases: TGTGCCTGCAGTAGCCGGGGCAATGGCTACATCTTC. Protein product: CACSSRGNGYIF.

The chain is built from TRBV4-1 and TRBJ2-6, with D possibly being TRBD1 (5 bases). The germline gives CDR1 MGHRA, CDR2 YSYEKL. This CDR3 contains 17 residues. Trimming cost V 1 base and J 0 bases, with 10 bases left between them. CDR3 DNA sequence: TGCGCCAGCAGCCAAGGGGGCAGGCGCTCTGGGGCCAACGTCCTGACTTTC. Its translation: CASSQGGRRSGANVLTF.

This clonotype has just a few counts. This rearrangement joins TRBV20-1 to TRBJ2-5; TRBD2 matches at 11 bases. J was trimmed by 3 bases and V by 3 bases; bases with no gene match: 3. The germline V gene has CDR1 DFQATT and CDR2 SNEGSKA (reference sequence). This CDR3 has 14 amino acids. The CDR3, as DNA: TGCAGTGCTAGCGCACTAGCGGGAGAAGAGACCCAGTACTTC. It yields the protein CSASALAGEETQYF.

The chain joins TRBV29-1 to TRBJ2-5; 7 bases match TRBD1. Germline V gene sequence: CDR1 SQVTM, CDR2 ANQGSEA. CDR3 size: 14 residues. Trimming took 5 bases from V and 1 from J; bases not matched to a gene: 7. In DNA form, the CDR3 reads TGCAGCGTTAATTACCGGGACAGCCAAGAGACCCAGTACTTC. Amino acid sequence: CSVNYRDSQETQYF.

This clonotype has just a few counts. The V gene is TRBV20-1, the J gene TRBJ2-1, with 11 bases that match TRBD2. The CDR3 is 18 amino acids. Germline V lookup: CDR1 DFQATT, CDR2 SNEGSKA (reference sequence). The trim removed 0 bases at V and 1 base at J, leaving 8 bases unmatched. CDR3 in DNA: TGCAGTGCTAGAGACCCGAGGGGGACTAGCGGATCCTACAATGAGCAGTTCTTC. Encoded protein: CSARDPRGTSGSYNEQFF.

This chain joins TRBV9 and TRBJ2-1; 9 bases match TRBD1. CDR3 length equals 16 residues. Germline-derived CDR1 and CDR2 are SGDLS and YYNGEE. V lost 0 bases, J lost 3 bases, and 4 bases stayed unmatched. The CDR3 reads CASSVGGQGLYNEQFF. CDR3 coding DNA: TGTGCCAGCAGCGTAGGGGGACAGGGCCTCTACAATGAGCAGTTCTTC.

The chain links TRBV4-3 to TRBJ2-1, with 8 positions matching TRBD1. The CDR3 contains 18 residues. V lost 0 bases to trimming and J lost 4 bases; unmatched junction nucleotides: 11. The V gene's germline CDR1 is LGHNA and CDR2 YSLEER. The CDR3 is CASSQDPPGGGSYNEQFF. In DNA, the CDR3 is TGCGCCAGCAGCCAAGATCCCCCAGGGGGCGGATCTTACAATGAGCAGTTCTTC.

The gene calls are TRBV6-2 or TRBV6-3 and TRBJ2-5; a weak D match, TRBD1 (5 bases). Trimming removed 7 bases from V and 12 bases from J, with 18 bases in between. The CDR3 is 12 residues long. Per the germline V gene, CDR1 is MNHEY and CDR2 is SVGEGT. The CDR3 bases are TGTGCCAGCACCAATGGGCCTCTAGGGGAGTACTTC. It specifies CASTNGPLGEYF.

This clonotype turned up a few times. The chain joins TRBV9 to TRBJ1-2; no reliable D call. CDR3 length: 14 amino acids. Germline loops: CDR1 SGDLS, CDR2 YYNGEE. Trimming removed 0 bases from V and 4 bases from J, with 10 bases in between. The DNA for the CDR3 is TGTGCCAGCAGCGTAGCTGGAGCTTCCTATGGCTACACCTTC. It translates to CASSVAGASYGYTF.

This chain uses TRBV2 with TRBJ1-2; D unresolved. Trimming removed 2 bases at V and 8 bases at J, with 12 bases between. The CDR3 has 13 residues. Per germline, CDR1 SNHLY and CDR2 FYNNEI. The CDR3 region is CASSERQPAGYTF. The CDR3 DNA is TGTGCCAGCAGTGAACGTCAGCCTGCGGGCTACACCTTC.

The chain uses TRBV6-2 or TRBV6-3 and TRBJ2-1; D gene unclear. CDR1 and CDR2 from the germline V gene are MNHEY and SVGEGT. The CDR3 is 15 amino acids. V lost 2 bases and J lost 2, with 10 bases in between. The CDR3 protein is CASSYTPVAYNEQFF. The CDR3 coding sequence is TGTGCCAGCAGTTACACACCGGTTGCCTACAATGAGCAGTTCTTC.

The chain uses TRBV7-2 and TRBJ2-5, with 7 bases identical to TRBD1. This CDR3 contains 14 residues. The germline CDR1 and CDR2 sequences are SGHTA and FQGNSA. The V segment lost 5 bases and the J segment 6 bases; nucleotides outside the gene matches: 9. The CDR3 here is CASSPDRTRQTQYF. The CDR3 DNA sequence: TGTGCCAGCAGCCCGGACAGGACCCGGCAGACCCAGTACTTC.

This rearrangement joins TRBV28 to TRBJ1-6, with 7 bases identical to TRBD1. This CDR3 has 16 residues. Germline V gene sequence: CDR1 MDHEN, CDR2 SYDVKM. V shed 9 bases and J 0 bases; nucleotides not matched to a gene: 8. The CDR3, as DNA: TGTGCCAGTTACTCAGGGGGAAGCTCCTATAATTCACCCCTCCACTTT. Encoded protein: CASYSGGSSYNSPLHF.

The rearrangement uses TRBV4-1 and TRBJ1-6; 10 bases match TRBD1. The ends lost 3 bases at V and 9 bases at J; junction bases unmatched: 5. Germline loops: CDR1 MGHRA, CDR2 YSYEKL. This CDR3 has 15 residues. CDR3 protein: CASSHQTGGGSPLHF. CDR3 DNA: TGCGCCAGCAGCCACCAGACAGGGGGCGGTTCACCCCTCCACTTT.

Only a few counts were recorded for this clonotype. This rearrangement joins TRBV20-1 to TRBJ2-6; D tentatively reads TRBD1 or TRBD2 (6 bases each). This CDR3 spans 15 amino acids. Trimming took 4 bases from V and 4 from J, leaving 14 bases between them. Per the germline V gene, CDR1 is DFQATT and CDR2 is SNEGSKA (reference sequence). CDR3 nucleotide sequence: TGCAGTGCTAACCGCGGGACACCCGGGGCCAACGTCCTGACTTTC. Translating gives CSANRGTPGANVLTF.

The chain recombines TRBV27 with TRBJ1-2, with D possibly TRBD1 on 6 matching bases. The V end was cut by 5 bases, the J end by 2 bases, with 15 bases between. Germline CDR1 reads MNHEY; CDR2 reads SMNVEV (reference sequence). CDR3 length equals 15 residues. This chain's CDR3 is CASSQWTEKNYGYTF. The CDR3 nucleotides read TGTGCCAGCAGTCAATGGACAGAGAAAAACTATGGCTACACCTTC.